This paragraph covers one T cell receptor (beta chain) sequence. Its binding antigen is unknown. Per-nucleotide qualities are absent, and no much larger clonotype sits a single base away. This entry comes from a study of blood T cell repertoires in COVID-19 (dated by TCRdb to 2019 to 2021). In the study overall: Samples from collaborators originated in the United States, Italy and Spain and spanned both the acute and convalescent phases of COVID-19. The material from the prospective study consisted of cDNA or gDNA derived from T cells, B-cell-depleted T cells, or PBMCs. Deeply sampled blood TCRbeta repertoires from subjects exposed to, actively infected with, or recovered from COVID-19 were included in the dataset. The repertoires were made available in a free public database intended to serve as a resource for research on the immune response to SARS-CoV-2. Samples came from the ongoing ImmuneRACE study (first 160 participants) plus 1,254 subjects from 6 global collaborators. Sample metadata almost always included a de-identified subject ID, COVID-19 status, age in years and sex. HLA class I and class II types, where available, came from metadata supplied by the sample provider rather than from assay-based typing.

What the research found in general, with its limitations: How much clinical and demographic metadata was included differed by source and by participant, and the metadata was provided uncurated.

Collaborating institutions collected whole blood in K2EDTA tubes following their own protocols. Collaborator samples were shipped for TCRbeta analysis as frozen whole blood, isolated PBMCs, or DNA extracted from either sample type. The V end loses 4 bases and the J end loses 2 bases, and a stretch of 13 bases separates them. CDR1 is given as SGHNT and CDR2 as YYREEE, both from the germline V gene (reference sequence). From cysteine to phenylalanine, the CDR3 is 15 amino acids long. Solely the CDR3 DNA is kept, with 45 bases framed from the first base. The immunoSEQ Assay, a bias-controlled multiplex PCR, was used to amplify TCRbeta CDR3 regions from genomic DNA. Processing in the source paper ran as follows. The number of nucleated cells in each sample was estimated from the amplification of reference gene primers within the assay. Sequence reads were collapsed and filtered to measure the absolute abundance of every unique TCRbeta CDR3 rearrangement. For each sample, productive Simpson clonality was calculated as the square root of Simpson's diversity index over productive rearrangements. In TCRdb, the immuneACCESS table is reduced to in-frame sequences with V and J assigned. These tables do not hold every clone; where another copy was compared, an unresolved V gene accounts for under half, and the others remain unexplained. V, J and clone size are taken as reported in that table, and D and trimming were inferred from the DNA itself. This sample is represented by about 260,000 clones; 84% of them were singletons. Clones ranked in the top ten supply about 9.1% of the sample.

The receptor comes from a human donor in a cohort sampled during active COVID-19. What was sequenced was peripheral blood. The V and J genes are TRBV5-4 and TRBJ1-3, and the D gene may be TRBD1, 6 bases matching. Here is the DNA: TGTGCCAGCAGCCCAACGACAGGAGCTGGAAACACCATATATTTT. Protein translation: CASSPTTGAGNTIYF. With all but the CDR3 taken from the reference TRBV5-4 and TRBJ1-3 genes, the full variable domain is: ETGVTQSPTHLIKTRGQQVTLRCSSQSGHNTVSWYQQALGQGPQFIFQYYREEENGRGNFPPRFSGLQFPNYSSELNVNALELDDSALYLCASSPTTGAGNTIYFGEGSWLTVV.